The rows below give T cell receptor beta chains drawn from one sample of a study of a mutant IDH1 vaccine in newly diagnosed glioma. The data were produced by immunoSEQ multiplex PCR, yet TCRdb's version contains in-frame clones alone and is incomplete. The repertoire has about 36,000 clones, roughly 80% of them found once; the top ten carry less than 9.5%. Sequencing was performed on PBMCs, taken from a glioma patient treated with radiotherapy, temozolomide or both. The receptors were sampled from a man aged 35 to 55 with glioma. Some clones in this sample may be carry-over from other donors' samples. The CDR3 runs from the conserved cysteine through the conserved F or W. D genes are given only for firm matches. Rows may omit the clone size; those that give it use once, few, many or a size class.

d_call: TRBD1; v_call: TRBV5-1; j_call: TRBJ1-2; clone_size: NA; cdr3_nt: TGCGCCAGCAGCTCCCCCCCAGGGGGAGATGGCTACACCTTC; cdr3_aa: CASSSPPGGDGYTF
d_call: NA; v_call: TRBV4-2; j_call: TRBJ1-4; clone_size: few; cdr3_nt: TGTGCCAGCAGCCGCGAACGGAGATTGGTAGTTGATGGTGAAAAACTGTTTTTT; cdr3_aa: CASSRERRLVVDGEKLFF
d_call: NA; v_call: TRBV4-1; j_call: TRBJ2-7; clone_size: NA; cdr3_nt: TGCGCCAGCAGCCGGGAGCAGGGTCGGGTACTCGAGCAGTACTTC; cdr3_aa: CASSREQGRVLEQYF
d_call: NA; v_call: TRBV29-1; j_call: TRBJ1-1; clone_size: few; cdr3_nt: TGCAGCGATTTCTCAGTTGGAAACACTGAAGCTTTCTTT; cdr3_aa: CSDFSVGNTEAFF
d_call: TRBD1; v_call: TRBV6-6; j_call: TRBJ2-1; clone_size: NA; cdr3_nt: TGTGCCAGCAAAAAGGACAGGGGGCCCAATGAGCAGTTCTTC; cdr3_aa: CASKKDRGPNEQFF
d_call: TRBD2; v_call: TRBV5-1; j_call: TRBJ2-5; clone_size: NA; cdr3_nt: TGCGCCAGCAGCTGGGGGGGGACGCAGACCCAGTACTTC; cdr3_aa: CASSWGGTQTQYF
d_call: NA; v_call: TRBV10-2; j_call: TRBJ1-1; clone_size: once; cdr3_nt: TGCGCCAGCAGTGCTGGAGGGAGGACTGAAGCTTTCTTT; cdr3_aa: CASSAGGRTEAFF
d_call: NA; v_call: TRBV7-5; j_call: TRBJ2-2; clone_size: NA; cdr3_nt: TGTGTCAGAAGCATCTCCCACCTGGGCGGGGAGCTGTTTTTT; cdr3_aa: CVRSISHLGGELFF
d_call: TRBD2; v_call: TRBV30; j_call: TRBJ2-1; clone_size: NA; cdr3_nt: TGTGCCTGGAGGGCTACTACCGGGACTAGCGGGGCCAATGAGCAGTTCTTC; cdr3_aa: CAWRATTGTSGANEQFF
d_call: NA; v_call: TRBV15; j_call: TRBJ2-3; clone_size: NA; cdr3_nt: TGTGCCACCGAGTGGGGTGGGGAAACAGATACGCAGTATTTT; cdr3_aa: CATEWGGETDTQYF
d_call: NA; v_call: TRBV5-1; j_call: TRBJ1-1; clone_size: NA; cdr3_nt: TGCGCCAGCAGCTTGGATATTCCGGGCACTGAAGCTTTCTTT; cdr3_aa: CASSLDIPGTEAFF
d_call: NA; v_call: TRBV6-5; j_call: TRBJ1-6; clone_size: once; cdr3_nt: TGTGCCAGCAGTTACTCTTCCAGGTTCTATAATTCACCCCTCCACTTT; cdr3_aa: CASSYSSRFYNSPLHF
d_call: TRBD1; v_call: TRBV5-5; j_call: TRBJ1-6; clone_size: once; cdr3_nt: TGTGCCAGCACCCGGGCTCCGGGACAGATTAATTCACCCCTCCACTTT; cdr3_aa: CASTRAPGQINSPLHF
d_call: NA; v_call: TRBV5-5; j_call: TRBJ2-7; clone_size: few; cdr3_nt: TGTGCCAGCAGCTTGTCAGGGCAGTCGGAGCAGTACTTC; cdr3_aa: CASSLSGQSEQYF
d_call: NA; v_call: TRBV10-3; j_call: TRBJ2-2; clone_size: NA; cdr3_nt: TGTGCCATCCCCTCAGGGGAGGACACCGGGGAGCTGTTTTTT; cdr3_aa: CAIPSGEDTGELFF
d_call: NA; v_call: TRBV27; j_call: TRBJ2-7; clone_size: NA; cdr3_nt: TGTGCCAGCAGTCTCCGGTTAGGTTCCTACGAGCAGTACTTC; cdr3_aa: CASSLRLGSYEQYF
d_call: NA; v_call: TRBV30; j_call: TRBJ1-2; clone_size: NA; cdr3_nt: TGTGCCTGGAGTACAGGAGGACGGAACTATGGCTACACCTTC; cdr3_aa: CAWSTGGRNYGYTF
d_call: NA; v_call: TRBV7-4; j_call: TRBJ2-2; clone_size: NA; cdr3_nt: TGTGCCAGCAGCCCCTGTTCGGGTTATTTCCAGAACACCGGGGAGCTGTTTTTT; cdr3_aa: CASSPCSGYFQNTGELFF
d_call: NA; v_call: TRBV7-6; j_call: TRBJ1-5; clone_size: NA; cdr3_nt: TGTGCCAGCAGCTTGTCAGACAATCAGCCCCAGCATTTT; cdr3_aa: CASSLSDNQPQHF